This paragraph reports one T cell receptor beta chain. J lost 2 bases, V lost 1 base, and 8 bases had no gene match. The CDR3 loop spans 16 amino acids. Germline values: CDR1 SGHAT, CDR2 FQNNGV. The entry originates in a study of T cell responses to AZD1222 COVID-19 vaccine. The method was immunoSEQ multiplex PCR; TCRdb's version includes in-frame clones alone and lacks a portion of them. The table has some 110,000 clones, roughly 85% seen once. The TCR comes from an adult in good health. The rearrangement joins TRBV11-2 to TRBJ2-7; 7 nucleotides align to TRBD1. The specimen was peripheral blood, collected on day 0 of MenACWY control vaccination. The CDR3 sequence is CASSLGRQGVPYEQYF. CDR3 nucleotides: TGTGCCAGCAGCTTAGGTCGGCAGGGGGTCCCCTACGAGCAGTACTTC.